This record covers a single T cell receptor (beta chain). Its target antigen remains unknown. No qualities accompany the bases; no much larger clone lies one base away. These data belong to a study of T cell clones after liver transplantation (dated by TCRdb to between 2018 and 2021). Concerning the study at large: ITN030ST, the source of the samples, was a randomized trial that attempted immunosuppression withdrawal within 2 years of liver transplantation. Donor-reactive T cell clones were identified by TCRbeta sequencing following a pre-transplant mixed lymphocyte reaction and were subsequently tracked in post-transplant blood. As an antigen-independent comparator for donor-reactive sequences, third party-reactive TCRbeta sequences were also identified from pre-transplant MLRs. Three of the eight recipients were HCV-positive; the others were transplanted for non-autoimmune, non-viral indications. Subjects received no induction therapy and standard immunosuppression until randomization at 12-24 months post-transplant. Tolerance was defined as complete immunosuppression withdrawal for at least one year with no rise in liver enzymes beyond twice the upper limit of normal. Blood samples were collected pre-transplant, pre-randomization before withdrawal, and post-randomization after either complete withdrawal or failed withdrawal. A cohort of 8 liver transplant recipients was studied, of whom 3 were classified as tolerant and 5 as non-tolerant. Overall study results and their limits: In 5 of 8 subjects, regardless of tolerance or HCV status, circulating donor-reactive CD4 TCRbeta sequences dropped significantly post-transplant. Donor-reactive sequences declined more than third party-reactive ones, suggesting partial antigen-specific deletion unrelated to withdrawal success. Conclusions were preliminary, limited by small, heterogeneous patient numbers and non-standardized post-transplant time points. In a couple of subjects, low numbers of available donor cells limited the measurable donor-reactive repertoire. Without allograft tissue specimens, donor-reactive T cells may have migrated into the graft rather than being deleted. After accounting for repertoire turnover, donor-reactive detection was significantly reduced in 7 of 8 subjects for CD4 and 8 of 8 for CD8.

In light of the paper, this sample's time point label describes: pre-transplant. Unstimulated PBMCs, after thawing, were stained for CD3, CD4 and CD8 and then FACS-sorted into CD3+CD4+ and CD3+CD8+ populations. Each of the 8 studied subjects was randomized to immunosuppression withdrawal. Genomic DNA was isolated with the Qiagen DNeasy Blood and Tissue Kit. Spanning cysteine to phenylalanine, the CDR3 consists of 14 amino acids. Solely the CDR3 DNA is kept, with 42 bases framed from the first base. The germline V gene encodes CDR1 KGHSH and CDR2 LQKENI. V is clipped by 6 bases and J by 7 bases, and the sequence between their germline boundaries is 19 bases long. High-throughput TCRbeta CDR3 sequencing of frozen genomic DNA was performed by immunoSEQ, including PCR amplification, mapping, bias correction and internal controls. Per the original workflow: Productive rearrangements were kept, and unique TCRbeta sequences were defined by CDR3 nucleotide sequence plus V and J gene. For a sequence to be called donor-reactive, it needed a frequency of at least 0.01% and at least 5-fold expansion in CFSE-low cells compared with unstimulated pre-transplant cells. Minimum frequency thresholds were set for each subject on the basis of the unstimulated sample with the lowest template count, so that a detection power of at least 90% was ensured. Jensen-Shannon divergence between the top 1000 TCRbeta sequences after and before transplant was used to measure repertoire turnover. Changes in detection of donor-reactive sequences were assessed with two-sided Fisher's exact tests. Sourced from immuneACCESS, this table was stored by TCRdb with only in-frame sequences that have V and J called. A share of the clones is absent; for the studies checked, an unresolved V gene accounts for under half, and the remainder has no known explanation. V and J calls and clone size are copied from that table; D and trimming were computed from the DNA. The sample profile shows roughly 55,000 clones; about four fifths of them were found once. The ten largest make up over 6.5% of the sample.

The sequence links TRBV18 to TRBJ2-7; TRBD1 is possibly the D segment (6 matching bases). The TCR comes from a human donor who received a liver transplant. The sample in question was CD4+ T cells from blood, obtained before liver transplant. The DNA is as follows: TGTGCCAGCTCGGGGGACATCCTACTGGGGGAGCAGTACTTC. Translated, it gives CASSGDILLGEQYF. Beyond the CDR3, the reference TRBV18 and TRBJ2-7 genes provide the residues; the full variable domain reads: NAGVMQNPRHLVRRRGQEARLRCSPMKGHSHVYWYRQLPEEGLKFMVYLQKENIIDESGMPKERFSAEFPKEGPSILRIQQVVRGDSAAYFCASSGDILLGEQYFGPGTRLTVT.